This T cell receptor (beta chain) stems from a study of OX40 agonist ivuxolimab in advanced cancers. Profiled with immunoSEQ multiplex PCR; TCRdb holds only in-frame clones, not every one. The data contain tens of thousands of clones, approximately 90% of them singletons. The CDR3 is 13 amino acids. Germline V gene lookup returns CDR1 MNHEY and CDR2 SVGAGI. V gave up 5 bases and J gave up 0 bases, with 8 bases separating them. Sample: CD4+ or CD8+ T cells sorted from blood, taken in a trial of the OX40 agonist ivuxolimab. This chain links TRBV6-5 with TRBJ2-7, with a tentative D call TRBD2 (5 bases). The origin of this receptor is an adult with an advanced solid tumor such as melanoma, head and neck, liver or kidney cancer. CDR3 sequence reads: CASSPGVSYEQYF. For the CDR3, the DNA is TGTGCCAGCAGTCCCGGGGTCTCCTACGAGCAGTACTTC.